The subject of this entry is one T cell receptor beta chain. Authors' processing steps: Researchers report that nucleated cell counts were estimated from reference gene primer amplification. Using immunoSEQ multiplex PCR, the repertoire was profiled, and TCRdb retains in-frame clones only, with some absent. From that table come the V and J calls and clone size; the DNA was used to work out D and trimming. The profile shows under 300,000 clones, roughly nine tenths of them singletons. The CDR3 is 14 residues long. CDR1 and CDR2 (germline): SGHRS, YFSETQ. Deletions cut 10 bases from V and 4 bases from J, with 17 bases between. This specimen belongs to a study of blood T cell repertoires in COVID-19. Whole-study context: The samples span acute and convalescent COVID-19 from the United States, Italy and Spain. Sources were T cells, B-cell-depleted T cells, or PBMCs; the material itself was cDNA or gDNA.

Specimen: peripheral blood. The chain recombines TRBV5-1 with TRBJ2-2, with D possibly matching TRBD2 (7 bases). The clonotype comes from a man aged 55 to 70 who had recovered from COVID-19. The CDR3 loop reads CASQRGGTTGELFF. The DNA for the CDR3 is TGCGCCTCCCAGAGGGGGGGTACCACCGGGGAGCTGTTTTTT.